This T cell receptor beta chain was found in a study of a mutant IDH1 vaccine in newly diagnosed glioma. Germline V gene data show CDR1 as DFQATT and CDR2 as SNEGSKA (reference sequence). The CDR3 is 11 residues long. Trimming stripped 1 base from V and 4 bases from J, with 4 bases between. Produced via immunoSEQ multiplex PCR; TCRdb's table is partial and in-frame only. The sample comprises over 45,000 clones, 70% to 80% of which are singletons, and approximately 12% rests with the top ten. As regards this clone: The target antigen is unknown.

As to time point: week 35, safety follow-up. Each dose delivered 300 ug of mutant IDH1 20-mer peptide subcutaneously with imiquimod. The sequenced sample was PBMCs, obtained from a glioma patient whose treatment included an IDH1 peptide vaccine. The rearrangement joins TRBV20-1 to TRBJ2-5; no firm D call. The TCR was taken from a man aged 35 to 55 with glioma. The CDR3 sequence is CSARGAETQYF. The CDR3 DNA follows: TGCAGTGCTAGAGGCGCAGAGACCCAGTACTTC.